The clone carrying this TCR beta chain came up a few times. These data belong to a study of identical twins. TCRdb ran MiXCR on the 5' RACE reads and lists one entry per CDR3 protein. Among approximately 1.8 million distinct CDR3 sequences, 32% were seen once, and the ten largest hold 0.25% to 0.3%. CDR3 length: 13 residues. Germline CDR1 MNHEY, CDR2 SVGEGT. Trimming removed 6 bases from V and 7 bases from J; junction bases left unmatched: 6. The origin of this receptor is a newborn girl in good health. Sequenced material: cord blood. This chain connects TRBV6-2 or TRBV6-3 to TRBJ2-1; 7 bases line up with TRBD1. The CDR3 here is CASRGPDRNEQFF. DNA of the CDR3: TGTGCCAGCAGAGGACCGGACAGGAATGAGCAGTTCTTC.